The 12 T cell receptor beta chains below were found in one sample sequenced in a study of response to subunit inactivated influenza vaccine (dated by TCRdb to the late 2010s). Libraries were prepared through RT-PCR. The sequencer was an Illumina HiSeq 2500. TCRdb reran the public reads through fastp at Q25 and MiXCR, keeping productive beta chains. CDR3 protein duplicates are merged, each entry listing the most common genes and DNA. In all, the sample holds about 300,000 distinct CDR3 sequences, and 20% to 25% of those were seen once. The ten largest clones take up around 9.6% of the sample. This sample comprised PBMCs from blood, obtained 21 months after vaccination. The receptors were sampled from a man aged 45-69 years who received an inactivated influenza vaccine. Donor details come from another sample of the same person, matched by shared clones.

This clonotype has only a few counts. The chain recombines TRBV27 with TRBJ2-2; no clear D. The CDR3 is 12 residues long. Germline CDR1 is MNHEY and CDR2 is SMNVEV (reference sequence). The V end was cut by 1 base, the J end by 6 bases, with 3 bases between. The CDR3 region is CASSLLSGELFF. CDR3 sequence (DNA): TGTGCCAGCAGTTTATTGTCCGGGGAGCTGTTTTTT.

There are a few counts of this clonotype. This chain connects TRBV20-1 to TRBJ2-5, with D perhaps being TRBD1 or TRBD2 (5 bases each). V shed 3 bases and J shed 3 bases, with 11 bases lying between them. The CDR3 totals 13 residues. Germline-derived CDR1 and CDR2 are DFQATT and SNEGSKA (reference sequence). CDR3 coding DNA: TGCAGTGCTAGTGGGACCGTAAAAGAGACCCAGTACTTC. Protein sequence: CSASGTVKETQYF.

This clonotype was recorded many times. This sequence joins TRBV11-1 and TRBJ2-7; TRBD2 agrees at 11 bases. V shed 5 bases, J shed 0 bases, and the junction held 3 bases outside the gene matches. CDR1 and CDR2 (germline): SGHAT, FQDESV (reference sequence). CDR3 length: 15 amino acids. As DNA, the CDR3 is TGTGCCAGCAGCCGGACTAGCGGGCTCTCCTACGAGCAGTACTTC. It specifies CASSRTSGLSYEQYF.

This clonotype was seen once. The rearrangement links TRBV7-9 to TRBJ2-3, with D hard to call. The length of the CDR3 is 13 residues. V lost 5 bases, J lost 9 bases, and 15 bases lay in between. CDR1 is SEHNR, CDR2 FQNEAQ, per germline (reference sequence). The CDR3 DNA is TGTGCCAGCAGCCCTGCCCCGAGGCAGACGCAGTATTTT. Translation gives CASSPAPRQTQYF.

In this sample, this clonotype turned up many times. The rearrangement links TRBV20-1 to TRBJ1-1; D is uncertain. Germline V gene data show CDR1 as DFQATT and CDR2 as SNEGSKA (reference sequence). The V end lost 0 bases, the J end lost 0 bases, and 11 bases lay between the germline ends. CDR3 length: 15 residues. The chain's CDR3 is CSARDPQRMNTEAFF. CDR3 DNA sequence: TGCAGTGCTAGAGATCCCCAAAGAATGAACACTGAAGCTTTCTTT.

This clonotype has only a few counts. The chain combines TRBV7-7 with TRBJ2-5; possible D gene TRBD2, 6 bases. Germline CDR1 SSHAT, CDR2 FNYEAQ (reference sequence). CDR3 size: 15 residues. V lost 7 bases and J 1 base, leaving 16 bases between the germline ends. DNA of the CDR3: TGTGCCAGCACCATAGCGGCCGGGGGCCAAGAGACCCAGTACTTC. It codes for CASTIAAGGQETQYF.

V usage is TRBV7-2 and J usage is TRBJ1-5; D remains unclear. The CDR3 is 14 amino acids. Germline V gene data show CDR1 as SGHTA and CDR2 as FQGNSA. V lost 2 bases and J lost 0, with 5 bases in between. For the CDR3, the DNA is TGTGCCAGCAGCTTAATCACTAGCAATCAGCCCCAGCATTTT. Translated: CASSLITSNQPQHF.

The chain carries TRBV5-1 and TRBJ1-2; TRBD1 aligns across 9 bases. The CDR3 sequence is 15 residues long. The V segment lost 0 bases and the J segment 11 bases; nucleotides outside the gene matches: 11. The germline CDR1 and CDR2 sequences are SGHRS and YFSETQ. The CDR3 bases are TGCGCCAGCAGCTTGGAAGGTCCGGGACAGGGAATTTACACCTTC. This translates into CASSLEGPGQGIYTF.

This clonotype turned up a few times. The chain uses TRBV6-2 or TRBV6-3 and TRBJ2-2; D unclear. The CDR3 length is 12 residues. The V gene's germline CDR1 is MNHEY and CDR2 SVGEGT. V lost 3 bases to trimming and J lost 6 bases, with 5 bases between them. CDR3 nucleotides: TGTGCCAGCAGTTATATGGCCGGGGAGCTGTTTTTT. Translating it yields CASSYMAGELFF.

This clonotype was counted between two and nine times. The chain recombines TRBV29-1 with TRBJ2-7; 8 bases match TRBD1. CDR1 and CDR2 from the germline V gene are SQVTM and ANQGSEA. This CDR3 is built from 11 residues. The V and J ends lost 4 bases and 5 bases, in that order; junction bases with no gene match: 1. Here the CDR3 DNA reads TGCAGCGTTGCAGGGGGCCACGAGCAGTACTTC. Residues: CSVAGGHEQYF.

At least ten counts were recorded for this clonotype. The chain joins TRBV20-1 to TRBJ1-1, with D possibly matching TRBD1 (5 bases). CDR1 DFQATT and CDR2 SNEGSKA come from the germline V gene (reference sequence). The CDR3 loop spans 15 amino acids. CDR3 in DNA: TGCAGGGCACCCGAATACGACAGAAGGAACACTGAAGCTTTCTTT. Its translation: CRAPEYDRRNTEAFF.

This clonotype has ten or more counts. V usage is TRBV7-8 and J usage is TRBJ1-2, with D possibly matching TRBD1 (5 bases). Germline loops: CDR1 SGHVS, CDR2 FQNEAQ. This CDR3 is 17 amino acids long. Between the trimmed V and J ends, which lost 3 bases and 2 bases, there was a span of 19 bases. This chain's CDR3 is CASSFPGLPTLNYGYTF. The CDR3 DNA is TGTGCCAGCAGCTTCCCGGGACTTCCTACCCTGAACTATGGCTACACCTTC.